A selection of T cell receptor beta chains follows, all from one sample in a study of tumor-infiltrating lymphocytes in primary liver carcinoma. One entry per CDR3 protein, called by TCRdb with MiXCR from the multiplex PCR reads. The data hold about 20,000 distinct CDR3 sequences, with almost 80% observed a single time. The sequenced material came from liver tumor tissue from sampling region 4. The source is a woman between 25 and 40 years old with primary liver carcinoma and hepatitis B virus infection. Each CDR3 is given with its conserved first and last residue. Fields, in order: D gene, V gene, clone size, J gene, CDR3 protein, CDR3 DNA. The D gene is left open where the match is weak. Clone size is stated in some rows and not others, as once, few, many or a class when expanded.

TRBD1	TRBV6-5	once	TRBJ2-2	CADSPRTGFTGELFF	TGCGCCGACAGTCCGCGGACAGGCTTCACCGGGGAGCTGTTTTTT
-	TRBV12-3/TRBV12-4	-	TRBJ1-2	CVSSLGLSRDYGYTF	TGTGTCAGCAGTTTAGGCCTCTCCCGCGACTATGGCTACACCTTC
-	TRBV5-6	-	TRBJ2-2	CASSLAPRVTGELSF	TGTGCCAGCAGCTTGGCACCCAGAGTCACTGGGGAGCTGTCTTTC
-	TRBV4-3	-	TRBJ1-2	CASNTELEIYRYTF	TGCGCCAGCAACACTGAGTTGGAGATCTATCGCTACACCTTC
-	TRBV11-2	-	TRBJ2-3	CTSTAGRVTTDTQYF	TGTACCAGCACCGCCGGGAGAGTGACTACAGATACGCAGTATTTT
-	TRBV29-1	-	TRBJ2-2	CSAGRRDIGELFF	TGCAGCGCTGGGAGGCGAGACATCGGGGAGCTGTTTTTT
TRBD2	TRBV11-2	-	TRBJ2-4	CASTHAGTFSGTSGRQDIQYF	TGTGCCAGCACCCATGCCGGGACATTTAGCGGGACTAGCGGGAGACAAGACATTCAGTACTTC
-	TRBV11-2	-	TRBJ1-4	CASSPWTGELFF	TGTGCCAGCAGCCCCTGGACGGGAGAACTGTTTTTT
TRBD1	TRBV4-1	-	TRBJ1-2	CTNSQDRQGAGYGYTF	TGCACCAACAGCCAAGACCGGCAGGGGGCCGGTTATGGCTACACCTTC
TRBD2	TRBV11-3	-	TRBJ2-1	CARSRLAGGGCEQFF	TGTGCCAGGAGCCGACTAGCGGGTGGGGGGTGTGAGCAGTTCTTC
-	TRBV4-3	-	TRBJ1-2	CASSQDRGRVDGYSF	TGCGCCAGCAGCCAAGACAGGGGCAGGGTGGATGGCTACTCCTTC
-	TRBV10-3	-	TRBJ2-1	CAIGPRATRNEQFF	TGTGCCATCGGTCCCAGGGCGACCCGGAATGAGCAGTTCTTC
-	TRBV11-2	-	TRBJ2-2	CASSPDLQLNTGKLLF	TGTGCCAGCAGCCCCGATCTCCAATTGAACACCGGGAAGCTGCTTTTT
-	TRBV4-1	-	TRBJ2-5	CASSQGPSGQETQYF	TGTGCCAGCAGCCAAGGCCCTAGTGGACAAGAGACCCAGTACTTC
TRBD2	TRBV11-2	-	TRBJ2-1	CASSLTSGRFPGDEQFF	TGTGCCAGCAGCCTTACTAGCGGGAGGTTCCCAGGCGATGAGCAGTTCTTC
-	TRBV11-2	-	TRBJ2-7	CASSPASEYYF	TGTGCCAGTAGTCCAGCCAGTGAGTACTACTTC
-	TRBV6-5	-	TRBJ1-2	CASIGTVNYGYIF	TGTGCCAGCATTGGAACGGTTAACTATGGCTACATCTTC
-	TRBV4-3	-	TRBJ2-1	CTSSQDPQQSNEQLF	TGCACCAGCAGCCAAGATCCCCAGCAAAGCAATGAGCAGCTCTTC
-	TRBV5-8	-	TRBJ2-6	CASTMTGIFGANVLTF	TGTGCCAGCACCATGACGGGCATCTTTGGGGCCAACGTCCTGACTTTC
TRBD1	TRBV5-6	-	TRBJ1-5	CGSTGGSNQPQHF	TGTGGCAGCACAGGGGGCAGCAATCAGCCCCAGCATTTT
-	TRBV29-1	-	TRBJ1-1	CSVYHSLNTETLF	TGTAGCGTTTATCACAGTCTGAACACTGAAACTCTCTTT
-	TRBV6-1	-	TRBJ2-7	CVCSEWVFYEQYF	TGTGTCTGCAGTGAATGGGTTTTCTACGAGCAGTACTTC
-	TRBV6-5	-	TRBJ2-2	CASSSRTVFTGKLFF	TGTGCCAGCAGTTCGCGGACAGTGTTCACCGGGAAGCTGTTTTTT
-	TRBV4-3	-	TRBJ2-7	CASSQDVRGGHISYEQYF	TGCGCCAGCAGCCAAGATGTGAGGGGGGGCCACATTAGTTACGAGCAGTACTTC
TRBD2	TRBV27	-	TRBJ2-7	CASRIPVAGDEYF	TGTGCCAGTAGGATACCAGTAGCGGGAGATGAGTACTTC
-	TRBV4-2	-	TRBJ1-4	CANCQNREKLFF	TGTGCCAACTGCCAAAATAGGGAAAAACTGTTTTTT
-	TRBV4-1	-	TRBJ1-5	CASDSWTDRQPKHF	TGCGCCAGCGACTCATGGACGGATAGACAGCCCAAGCATTTT
-	TRBV5-5	-	TRBJ1-1	CASILGLNTEAFF	TGTGCCAGCATCTTAGGCTTGAACACTGAAGCTTTCTTT
-	TRBV4-3	-	TRBJ1-2	CSISHDWGRVNGYTF	TGCTCCATCAGCCATGATTGGGGCAGGGTGAATGGCTACACCTTC
-	TRBV28	-	TRBJ2-7	CASSDSFCEQYF	TGTGCCAGCAGCGACTCTTTCTGCGAGCAGTATTTC